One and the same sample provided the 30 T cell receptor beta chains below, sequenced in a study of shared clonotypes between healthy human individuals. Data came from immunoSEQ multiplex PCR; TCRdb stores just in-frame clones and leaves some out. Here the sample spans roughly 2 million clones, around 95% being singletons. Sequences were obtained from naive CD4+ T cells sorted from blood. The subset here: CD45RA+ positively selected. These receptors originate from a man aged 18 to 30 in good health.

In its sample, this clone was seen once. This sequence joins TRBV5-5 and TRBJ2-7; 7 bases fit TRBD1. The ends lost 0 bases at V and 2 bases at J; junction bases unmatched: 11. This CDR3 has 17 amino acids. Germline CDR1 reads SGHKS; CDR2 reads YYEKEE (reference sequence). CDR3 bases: TGTGCCAGCAGCTTGGCCGGACAAAGGACAGGTACCTACGAGCAGTACTTC. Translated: CASSLAGQRTGTYEQYF.

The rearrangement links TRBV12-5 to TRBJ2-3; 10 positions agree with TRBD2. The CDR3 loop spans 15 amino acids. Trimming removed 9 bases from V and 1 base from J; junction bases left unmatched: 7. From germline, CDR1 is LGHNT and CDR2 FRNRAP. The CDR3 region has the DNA TGTGCTAGAGCCGCCGGGACTAGCGGCACAGATACGCAGTATTTT. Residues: CARAAGTSGTDTQYF.

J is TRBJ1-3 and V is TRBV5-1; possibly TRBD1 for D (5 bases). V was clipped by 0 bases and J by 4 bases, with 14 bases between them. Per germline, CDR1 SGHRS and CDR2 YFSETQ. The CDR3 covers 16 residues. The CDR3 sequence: CASSLEGGTKGNTIYF. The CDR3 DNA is TGCGCCAGCAGCTTGGAAGGAGGGACGAAGGGAAACACCATATATTTT.

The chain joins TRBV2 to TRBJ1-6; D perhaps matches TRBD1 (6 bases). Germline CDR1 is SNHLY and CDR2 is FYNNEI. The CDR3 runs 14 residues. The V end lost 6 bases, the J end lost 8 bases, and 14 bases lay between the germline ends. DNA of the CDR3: TGTGCCAGCAGGGAACAGGGATACGATTCACCCCTCCACTTT. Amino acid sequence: CASREQGYDSPLHF.

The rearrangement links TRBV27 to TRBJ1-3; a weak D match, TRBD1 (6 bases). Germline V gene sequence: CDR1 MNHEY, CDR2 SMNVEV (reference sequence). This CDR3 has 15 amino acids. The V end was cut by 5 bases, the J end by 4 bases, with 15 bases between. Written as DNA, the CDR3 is TGTGCCAGCAGTCGTCAGGGGAGTTTCGGAAACACCATATATTTT. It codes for CASSRQGSFGNTIYF.

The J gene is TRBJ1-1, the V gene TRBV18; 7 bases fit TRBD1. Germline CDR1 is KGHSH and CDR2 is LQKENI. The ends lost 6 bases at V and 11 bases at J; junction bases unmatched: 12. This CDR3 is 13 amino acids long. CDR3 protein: CASSYGTDNVAFF. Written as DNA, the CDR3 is TGTGCCAGCTCGTACGGGACAGATAACGTCGCTTTCTTT.

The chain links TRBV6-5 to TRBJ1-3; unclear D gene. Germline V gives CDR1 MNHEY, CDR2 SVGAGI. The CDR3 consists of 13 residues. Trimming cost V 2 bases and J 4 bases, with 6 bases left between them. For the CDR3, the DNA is TGTGCCAGCAGTTACGGGGAAGGAAACACCATATATTTT. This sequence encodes CASSYGEGNTIYF.

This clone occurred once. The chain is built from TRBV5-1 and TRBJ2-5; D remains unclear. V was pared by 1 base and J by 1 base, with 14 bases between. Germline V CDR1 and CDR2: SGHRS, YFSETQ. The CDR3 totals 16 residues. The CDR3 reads CASSLLTGGSQETQYF. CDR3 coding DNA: TGCGCCAGCAGCTTGCTTACGGGTGGAAGCCAAGAGACCCAGTACTTC.

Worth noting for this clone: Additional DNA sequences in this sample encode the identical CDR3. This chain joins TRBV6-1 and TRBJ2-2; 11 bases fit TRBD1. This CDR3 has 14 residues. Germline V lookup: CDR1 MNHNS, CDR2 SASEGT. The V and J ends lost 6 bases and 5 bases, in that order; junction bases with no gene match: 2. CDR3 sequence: CASRGQGGTGELFF. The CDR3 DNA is TGTGCCAGCAGGGGACAGGGGGGTACCGGGGAGCTGTTTTTT.

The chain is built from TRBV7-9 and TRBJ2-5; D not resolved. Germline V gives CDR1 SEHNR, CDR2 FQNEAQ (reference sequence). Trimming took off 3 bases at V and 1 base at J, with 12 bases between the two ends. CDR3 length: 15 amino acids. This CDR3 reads CASSFGGVSQETQYF. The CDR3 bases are TGTGCCAGCAGCTTTGGTGGGGTGAGCCAAGAGACCCAGTACTTC.

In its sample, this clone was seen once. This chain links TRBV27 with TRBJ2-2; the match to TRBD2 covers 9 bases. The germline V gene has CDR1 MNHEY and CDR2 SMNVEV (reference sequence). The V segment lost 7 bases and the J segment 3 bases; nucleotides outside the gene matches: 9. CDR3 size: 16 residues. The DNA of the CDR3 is TGTGCCAGCAAAGGTAGCGGGAGAGTCGACACCGGGGAGCTGTTTTTT. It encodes CASKGSGRVDTGELFF.

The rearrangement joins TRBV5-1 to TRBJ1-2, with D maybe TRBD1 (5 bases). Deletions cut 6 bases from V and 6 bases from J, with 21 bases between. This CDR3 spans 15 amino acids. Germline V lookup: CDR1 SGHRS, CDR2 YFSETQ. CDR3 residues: CASKTTTDRTDGYTF. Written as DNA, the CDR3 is TGCGCCAGCAAAACTACTACCGACAGAACCGATGGCTACACCTTC.

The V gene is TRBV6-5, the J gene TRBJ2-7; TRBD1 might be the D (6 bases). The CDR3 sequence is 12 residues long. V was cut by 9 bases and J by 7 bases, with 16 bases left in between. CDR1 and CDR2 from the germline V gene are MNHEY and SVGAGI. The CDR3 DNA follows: TGTGCCAGTGGGGGCGCCACGGGGGAGCAGTACTTC. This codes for CASGGATGEQYF.

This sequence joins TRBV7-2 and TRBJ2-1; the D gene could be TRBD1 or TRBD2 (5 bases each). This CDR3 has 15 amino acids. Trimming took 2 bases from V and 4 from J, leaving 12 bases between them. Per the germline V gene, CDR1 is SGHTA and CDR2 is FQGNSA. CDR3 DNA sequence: TGTGCCAGCAGCTTATCGGGGACGACGTACAATGAGCAGTTCTTC. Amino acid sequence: CASSLSGTTYNEQFF.

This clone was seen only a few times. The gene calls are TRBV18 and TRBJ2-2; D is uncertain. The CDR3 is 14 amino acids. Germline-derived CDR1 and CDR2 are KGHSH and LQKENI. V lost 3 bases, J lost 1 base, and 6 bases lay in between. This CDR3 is CASSPRQNTGELFF. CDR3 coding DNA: TGTGCCAGCTCACCTCGACAGAACACCGGGGAGCTGTTTTTT.

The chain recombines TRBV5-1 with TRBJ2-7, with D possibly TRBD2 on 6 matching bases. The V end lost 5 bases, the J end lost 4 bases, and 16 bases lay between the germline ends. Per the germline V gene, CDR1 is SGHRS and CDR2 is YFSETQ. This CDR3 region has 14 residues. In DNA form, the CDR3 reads TGCGCCAGCAGTTCTAATAGCGGCACTTACGAGCAGTACTTC. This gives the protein CASSSNSGTYEQYF.

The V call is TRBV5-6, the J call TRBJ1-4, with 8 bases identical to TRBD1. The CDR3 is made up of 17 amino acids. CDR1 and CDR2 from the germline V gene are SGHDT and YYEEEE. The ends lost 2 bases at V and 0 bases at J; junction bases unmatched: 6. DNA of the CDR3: TGTGCCAGCAGCTTCCTAGGACAGGGAGCAACTAATGAAAAACTGTTTTTT. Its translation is CASSFLGQGATNEKLFF.

The CDR3 DNA reads TGTGCCAGCAGTTCTACTTCGGGACAGATAGCGGAGCAGTACTTC. Protein: CASSSTSGQIAEQYF. The V gene is TRBV6-1, the J gene TRBJ2-7; 7 nucleotides line up with TRBD1. Germline loops: CDR1 MNHNS, CDR2 SASEGT. Trimming took 5 bases from V and 7 from J; bases not matched to a gene: 14. The CDR3 has 15 residues.

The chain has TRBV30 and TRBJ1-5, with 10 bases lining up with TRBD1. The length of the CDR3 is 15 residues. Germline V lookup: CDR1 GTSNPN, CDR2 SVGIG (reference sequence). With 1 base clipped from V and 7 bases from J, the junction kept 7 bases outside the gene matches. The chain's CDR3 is CAWSGGQGRGQPQHF. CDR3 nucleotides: TGTGCCTGGAGTGGGGGACAGGGGCGGGGACAGCCCCAGCATTTT.

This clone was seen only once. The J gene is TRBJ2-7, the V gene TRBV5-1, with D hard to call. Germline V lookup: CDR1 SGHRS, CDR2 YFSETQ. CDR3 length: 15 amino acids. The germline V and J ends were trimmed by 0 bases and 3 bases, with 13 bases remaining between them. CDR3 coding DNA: TGCGCCAGCAGCTTGGTACAAATGGCGATCTACGAGCAGTACTTC. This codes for CASSLVQMAIYEQYF.

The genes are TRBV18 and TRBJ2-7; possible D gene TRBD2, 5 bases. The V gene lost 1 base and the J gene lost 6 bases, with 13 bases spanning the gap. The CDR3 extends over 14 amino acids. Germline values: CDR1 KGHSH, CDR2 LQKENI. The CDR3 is CASSPLSEGSEQYF. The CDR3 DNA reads TGTGCCAGCTCACCACTTTCTGAAGGGAGCGAGCAGTACTTC.

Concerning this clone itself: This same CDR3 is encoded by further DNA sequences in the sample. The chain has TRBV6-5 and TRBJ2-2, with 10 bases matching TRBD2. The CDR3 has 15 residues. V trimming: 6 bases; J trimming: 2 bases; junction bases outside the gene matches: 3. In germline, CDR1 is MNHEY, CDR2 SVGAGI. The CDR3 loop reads CASSRTSGNTGELFF. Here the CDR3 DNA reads TGTGCCAGCAGCCGGACTAGCGGAAACACCGGGGAGCTGTTTTTT.

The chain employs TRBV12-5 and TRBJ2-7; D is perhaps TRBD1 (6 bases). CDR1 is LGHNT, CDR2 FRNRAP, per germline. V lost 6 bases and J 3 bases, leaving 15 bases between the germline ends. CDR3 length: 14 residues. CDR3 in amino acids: CASGPTGISYEQYF. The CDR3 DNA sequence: TGTGCTAGTGGCCCGACAGGAATTAGCTACGAGCAGTACTTC.

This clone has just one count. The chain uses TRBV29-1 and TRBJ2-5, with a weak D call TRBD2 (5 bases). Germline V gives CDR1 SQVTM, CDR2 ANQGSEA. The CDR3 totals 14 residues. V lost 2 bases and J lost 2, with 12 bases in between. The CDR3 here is CSVEWEWTQETQYF. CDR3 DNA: TGCAGCGTTGAATGGGAGTGGACGCAAGAGACCCAGTACTTC. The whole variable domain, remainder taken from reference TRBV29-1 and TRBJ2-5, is SAVISQKPSRDICQRGTSLTIQCQVDSQVTMMFWYRQQPGQSLTLIATANQGSEATYESGFVIDKFPISRPNLTFSTLTVSNMSPEDSSIYLCSVEWEWTQETQYFGPGTRLLVL.

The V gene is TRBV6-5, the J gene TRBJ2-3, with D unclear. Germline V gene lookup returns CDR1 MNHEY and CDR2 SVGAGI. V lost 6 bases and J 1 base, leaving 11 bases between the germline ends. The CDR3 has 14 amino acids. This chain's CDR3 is CASSPGRGTDTQYF. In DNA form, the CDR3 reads TGTGCCAGCAGCCCGGGCCGGGGCACAGATACGCAGTATTTT.

The CDR3 here is CASSLWSSYEQYF. The CDR3 DNA sequence: TGCGCCAGCAGCTTGTGGAGCTCCTACGAGCAGTACTTC. The J gene is TRBJ2-7, the V gene TRBV5-1; unclear D gene. This CDR3 comprises 13 residues. V was clipped by 1 base and J by 0 bases, with 5 bases between them. Germline CDR1 is SGHRS and CDR2 is YFSETQ.

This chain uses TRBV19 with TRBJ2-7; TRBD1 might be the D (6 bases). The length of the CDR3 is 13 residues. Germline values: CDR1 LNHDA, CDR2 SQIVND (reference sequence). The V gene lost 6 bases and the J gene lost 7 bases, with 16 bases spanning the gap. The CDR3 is CASSDRPLGEQYF. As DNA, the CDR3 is TGTGCCAGTAGCGACAGGCCCCTGGGGGAGCAGTACTTC.

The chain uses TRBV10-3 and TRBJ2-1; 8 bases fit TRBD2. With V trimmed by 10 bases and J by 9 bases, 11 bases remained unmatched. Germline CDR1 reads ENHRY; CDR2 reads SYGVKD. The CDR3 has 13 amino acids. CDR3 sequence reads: CATGAGGTSEQFF. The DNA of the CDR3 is TGTGCCACCGGTGCGGGGGGCACGAGTGAGCAGTTCTTC.

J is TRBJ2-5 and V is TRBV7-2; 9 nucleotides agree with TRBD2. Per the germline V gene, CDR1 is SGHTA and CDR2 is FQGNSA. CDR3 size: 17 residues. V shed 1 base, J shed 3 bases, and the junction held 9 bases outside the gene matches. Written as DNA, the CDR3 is TGTGCCAGCAGCTTAGTAGCTGGGACTAGCCGAGAAGAGACCCAGTACTTC. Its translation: CASSLVAGTSREETQYF.

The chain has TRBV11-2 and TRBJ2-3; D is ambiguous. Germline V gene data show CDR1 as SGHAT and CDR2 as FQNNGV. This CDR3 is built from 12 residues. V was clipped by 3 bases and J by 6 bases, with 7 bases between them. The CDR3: CASSFLDDTQYF. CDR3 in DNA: TGTGCCAGCAGCTTCCTGGACGATACGCAGTATTTT. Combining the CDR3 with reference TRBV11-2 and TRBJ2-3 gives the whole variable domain EAGVAQSPRYKIIEKRQSVAFWCNPISGHATLYWYQQILGQGPKLLIQFQNNGVVDDSQLPKDRFSAERLKGVDSTLKIQPAKLEDSAVYLCASSFLDDTQYFGPGTRLTVL.